This passage covers 17 T cell receptor beta chains from one sample sequenced in a study of vaccination effects on CD4 cells after COVID-19. Sequenced by immunoSEQ multiplex PCR; TCRdb stores in-frame clones only, minus some. Of 35,000 to 45,000 clones in the sample, about 60% were seen once. Their target antigens are unknown. Antigen-specific CD4+ T cells were first expanded with viral peptide pools by the ViraFEST assay and only then sequenced. Culturing for ten to eleven days preceded CD4+ T cell isolation. No vaccinee had earlier SARS-CoV-2 infection, and nucleocapsid antibodies were negative. The sample was CD4+ T cells from PBMCs cultured with HCoV-OC43 spike peptides, taken before COVID-19 vaccination. Indicated subset: HCoV-OC43 spike overlapping peptide pool stimulation. These receptors originate from a human donor who received a COVID-19 vaccine.

V and J are TRBV5-1 and TRBJ2-7; 14 nucleotides agree with TRBD2. The V gene end was trimmed by 4 bases and the J gene end by 2 bases; junction bases not matched to a gene: 2. The CDR3 extends over 15 amino acids. Germline V gives CDR1 SGHRS, CDR2 YFSETQ. The CDR3, as DNA: TGCGCCAGCAGCCCGGGACTAGCGGGAGCCTACGAGCAGTACTTC. It is translated as CASSPGLAGAYEQYF.

This clone has more than one count but fewer than ten. This chain uses TRBV9 with TRBJ2-7; 12 positions match TRBD2. J was trimmed by 2 bases and V by 0 bases; bases with no gene match: 3. Germline V lookup: CDR1 SGDLS, CDR2 YYNGEE. This CDR3 is 16 amino acids long. CDR3 region: CASSVASSGGAYEQYF. CDR3 DNA sequence: TGTGCCAGCAGCGTAGCATCTAGCGGGGGGGCCTACGAGCAGTACTTC.

The CDR3 sequence: CSARLDTQYF. CDR3 in DNA: TGCAGTGCTAGGTTAGATACGCAGTATTTT. The chain links TRBV20-1 to TRBJ2-3; D call uncertain. The germline V and J ends were trimmed by 3 bases and 5 bases, with 3 bases remaining between them. CDR1 DFQATT and CDR2 SNEGSKA come from the germline V gene (reference sequence). CDR3 length: 10 residues.

This sequence joins TRBV25-1 and TRBJ2-1; 9 nucleotides line up with TRBD1. Trimming took 5 bases from V and 4 from J; bases not matched to a gene: 6. Germline V gene sequence: CDR1 MGHDK, CDR2 SYGVNS. This CDR3 is built from 15 residues. CDR3 nucleotides: TGTGCCAGCAGTACCTGGGACAGGGATTACAATGAGCAGTTCTTC. It translates to CASSTWDRDYNEQFF.

This chain joins TRBV25-1 and TRBJ2-1; D is unresolved. Trimming removed 4 bases from V and 5 bases from J, with 12 bases in between. Germline-derived CDR1 and CDR2 are MGHDK and SYGVNS. The CDR3 loop spans 14 amino acids. The CDR3 DNA follows: TGTGCCAGCAGTGGGCGCGGTTCCCACAATGAGCAGTTCTTC. Translated, it gives CASSGRGSHNEQFF. Full variable domain (missing parts from reference TRBV25-1 and TRBJ2-1): EADIYQTPRYLVIGTGKKITLECSQTMGHDKMYWYQQDPGMELHLIHYSYGVNSTEKGDLSSESTVSRIRTEHFPLTLESARPSHTSQYLCASSGRGSHNEQFFGPGTRLTVL.

The chain links TRBV6-5 to TRBJ2-5, with 7 bases identical to TRBD2. J was trimmed by 4 bases and V by 3 bases; bases with no gene match: 11. This CDR3 contains 16 residues. Germline V gives CDR1 MNHEY, CDR2 SVGAGI. The CDR3 coding sequence is TGTGCCAGCAGTTATGGGTGGGGAGGGCCCCGAGAGACCCAGTACTTC. Translation: CASSYGWGGPRETQYF.

The rearrangement uses TRBV3-1 (or the pseudogene TRBV3-2) and TRBJ1-3; D gene unclear. CDR1 is LGHDT and CDR2 is YNNKEL in the germline V gene (reference sequence). V lost 3 bases, J lost 0 bases, and 9 bases lay in between. This CDR3 region has 15 residues. CDR3 in DNA: TGTGCCAGCAGCCATACCGGGAACTCTGGAAACACCATATATTTT. Translated: CASSHTGNSGNTIYF.

This clone was recorded only once. This chain connects TRBV7-6 to TRBJ2-7; possibly TRBD2 for D (7 bases). CDR3 length equals 18 residues. CDR1 and CDR2 (germline): SGHVS, FNYEAQ. Trimming shortened V by 2 bases and J by 2 bases, and 22 bases separated the two germline ends. The DNA of the CDR3 is TGTGCCAGCAGCTTAAATGATGGGGGGGGCGGGCCTGCCTACGAGCAGTACTTC. Amino acids: CASSLNDGGGGPAYEQYF.

This clone appeared a few times. The chain employs TRBV19 and TRBJ2-1; D perhaps matches TRBD1 (7 bases). The germline V gene has CDR1 LNHDA and CDR2 SQIVND (reference sequence). The CDR3 runs to 13 residues. The V end was cut by 5 bases, the J end by 5 bases, with 10 bases between. The CDR3 is CASSGRGDNEQFF. The CDR3 DNA reads as TGTGCCAGTAGTGGCAGGGGGGACAATGAGCAGTTCTTC.

This chain links TRBV6-1 with TRBJ2-1; tentatively, D is TRBD2 (7 bases). Trimming stripped 8 bases from V and 0 bases from J, with 20 bases between. The CDR3 runs to 17 residues. In germline, CDR1 is MNHNS, CDR2 SASEGT. The CDR3 loop reads CASRVGGTRSSYNEQFF. CDR3 coding DNA: TGTGCCAGCCGTGTGGGGGGGACACGCAGCTCCTACAATGAGCAGTTCTTC.

In this sample, this clone turned up once. The genes are TRBV2 and TRBJ2-3; D is unclear. The CDR3 spans 14 residues. CDR1 is SNHLY and CDR2 is FYNNEI in the germline V gene. V was pared by 8 bases and J by 3 bases, with 15 bases between. CDR3 in amino acids: CASGPGFVTDTQYF. In DNA, the CDR3 is TGTGCCAGCGGTCCGGGTTTTGTGACAGATACGCAGTATTTT.

This rearrangement joins TRBV6-5 to TRBJ2-7, with 7 nucleotides matching TRBD2. V lost 8 bases, J lost 2 bases, and 6 bases stayed unmatched. This CDR3 is built from 13 residues. The germline CDR1 and CDR2 sequences are MNHEY and SVGAGI. The CDR3 DNA is TGTGCCAGCCGGACTAGTGGGACCTACGAGCAGTACTTC. Translation: CASRTSGTYEQYF.

This clone was seen more than once but under ten times. The chain combines TRBV6-5 with TRBJ2-1; 9 bases map to TRBD2. This CDR3 is built from 14 residues. Germline CDR1 reads MNHEY; CDR2 reads SVGAGI. Trimming removed 6 bases from V and 3 bases from J; junction bases left unmatched: 3. CDR3 coding DNA: TGTGCCAGCAGCGGCGGGGGGGACTACAATGAGCAGTTCTTC. This codes for CASSGGGDYNEQFF.

This chain links TRBV6-5 with TRBJ1-2; D not certain. CDR3 length: 14 residues. Germline CDR1 is MNHEY and CDR2 is SVGAGI. V lost 7 bases and J 5 bases, leaving 17 bases between the germline ends. CDR3 nucleotide sequence: TGTGCCAGCAAAACGCGCGGCCTTACGTATGGCTACACCTTC. Amino acid sequence: CASKTRGLTYGYTF.

V usage is TRBV12-3 or TRBV12-4 and J usage is TRBJ2-7; tentatively, D is TRBD1 (7 bases). The V end lost 7 bases, the J end lost 7 bases, and 17 bases lay between the germline ends. The CDR3 spans 13 residues. The CDR3 region has the DNA TGTGCCAGCACTGTCGACAGGGCGGGGGAGCAGTACTTC. Translated: CASTVDRAGEQYF.

In its sample, this clone was seen a few times. This rearrangement joins TRBV3-1 (or the pseudogene TRBV3-2) to TRBJ1-5; D is unclear. Germline values: CDR1 LGHDT, CDR2 YNNKEL (reference sequence). The length of the CDR3 is 14 residues. Trimming cost V 0 bases and J 3 bases, with 6 bases left between them. The chain's CDR3 is CASSQEQFNQPQHF. The DNA for the CDR3 is TGTGCCAGCAGCCAAGAACAGTTCAATCAGCCCCAGCATTTT.

Only a few counts were recorded for this clone. The rearrangement uses TRBV6-5 and TRBJ2-7, with unresolved D. With 10 bases removed from V and 1 base from J, the gap between germline ends came to 17 bases. The CDR3 sequence is 14 residues long. The germline CDR1 and CDR2 sequences are MNHEY and SVGAGI. CDR3 protein: CATLTLGPSYEQYF. In nucleotides, the CDR3 is TGTGCCACACTAACCCTCGGTCCTTCCTACGAGCAGTACTTC.